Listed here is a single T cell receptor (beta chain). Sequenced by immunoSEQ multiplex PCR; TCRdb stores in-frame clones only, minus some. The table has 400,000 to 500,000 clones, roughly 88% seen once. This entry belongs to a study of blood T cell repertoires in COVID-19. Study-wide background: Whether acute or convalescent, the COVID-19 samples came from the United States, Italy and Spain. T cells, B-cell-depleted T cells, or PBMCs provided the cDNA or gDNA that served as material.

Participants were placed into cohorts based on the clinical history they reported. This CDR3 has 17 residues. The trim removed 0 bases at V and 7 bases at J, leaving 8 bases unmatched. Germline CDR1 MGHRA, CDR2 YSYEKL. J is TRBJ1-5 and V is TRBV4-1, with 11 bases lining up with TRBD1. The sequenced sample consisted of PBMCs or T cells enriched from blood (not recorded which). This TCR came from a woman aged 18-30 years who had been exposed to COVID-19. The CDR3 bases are TGCGCCAGCAGCCAAGATGGGGGACAGGGGGTCGGGCAGCCCCAGCATTTT. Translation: CASSQDGGQGVGQPQHF.